This TCR beta chain was recovered during a study of spatial heterogeneity in lung cancer. As to time point: sample taken at primary tumor resection. The study sequenced unsorted whole RNA from tumor, nontumor lung or frozen PBMC. TCRdb reanalysed the 5' RACE reads using MiXCR and keeps one entry per CDR3 protein. The data hold tens of thousands of distinct CDR3 sequences, with more than 10% observed a single time. Only a few counts were recorded for this clonotype. Per germline, CDR1 SGHAT and CDR2 FQDESV (reference sequence). With 5 bases removed from V and 7 bases from J, the gap between germline ends came to 21 bases. The CDR3 is 16 amino acids.

This TCR derives from a male donor with early-stage non-small cell lung cancer. This material consisted of PBMCs, taken at surgery. The rearrangement joins TRBV11-1 to TRBJ2-1; possible D gene TRBD1, 6 bases. As DNA, the CDR3 is TGTGCCAGCAGCCCAAGGGGCAGAACCAGGGGAAATGAGCAGTTCTTC. Translated, it gives CASSPRGRTRGNEQFF.